The rows below give T cell receptor beta chains drawn from one sample of a study of post-analysis software for immune sequencing data. TCRdb reprocessed the PCR reads via MiXCR and lists one record per CDR3 protein. The profile covers approximately 660,000 distinct CDR3 sequences, with around 64% appearing a single time and over 9% taken by the ten largest. The sequenced material came from blood. These receptors originate from a girl aged 2 to 9 with multiple sclerosis. CDR3s include the opening cysteine and the closing phenylalanine or tryptophan. Fields, in order: V gene, D gene, J gene, clone size, CDR3 DNA, CDR3 protein. A D gene is named only where the DNA matches it firmly. Expanded clones get a size class; other rows say once, few or many, or leave the size out.

TRBV4-1,TRBD2,TRBJ2-1,NA,TGCGCCAACAGCCAACTTAGCGGGAGGGGCAACTATGAGCAGTTCTTC,CANSQLSGRGNYEQFF
TRBV29-1,TRBD1,TRBJ1-2,NA,TGCAGCGTTGAAACAGGGGGCAAGACTAACTATGGCTACACCTTC,CSVETGGKTNYGYTF
TRBV29-1,NA,TRBJ2-1,many,TGCAGCGTTGTTCGACAGACCAATGAGCAGTTCTTC,CSVVRQTNEQFF
TRBV7-8,TRBD1,TRBJ2-3,NA,TGTGCCAGCAGCCTCTGGACAGGGGGCGAAGATACGCAGTATTTT,CASSLWTGGEDTQYF
TRBV3-1,TRBD2,TRBJ2-1,NA,TGTGCCAGCAGCCAAGTATTAGCGGGGGGTAGAGGTGAGCAGTTCTTC,CASSQVLAGGRGEQFF
TRBV10-1,TRBD2,TRBJ2-1,NA,TGCGCCAGCAGTCCGGTGGATGGCGGGAGGGCCGATGAGCAGTTCTTC,CASSPVDGGRADEQFF
TRBV5-1,NA,TRBJ2-2,NA,TGCGCCAGCAGCAGAAACAGGAACACCGGGGAGCTGTTTTTT,CASSRNRNTGELFF
TRBV7-2,NA,TRBJ1-5,NA,TGTGCCAGCAGCTTACCTTCTCAGCCCCAGCATTTT,CASSLPSQPQHF
TRBV5-1,NA,TRBJ2-7,NA,TGCGCCAGCAGCTTGGATGGGGTCCCCGTCTCCTACGAGCAGTACTTC,CASSLDGVPVSYEQYF
TRBV5-1,TRBD1,TRBJ1-4,NA,TGCGCCAGCCGATCGCCCGGGACAGGGGGCGAAAAACTGTTTTTT,CASRSPGTGGEKLFF
TRBV20-1,NA,TRBJ1-5,NA,TGCAGTGCTAGCGTCGGAAATAGCAATCAGCCCCAGCATTTT,CSASVGNSNQPQHF
TRBV12-3/TRBV12-4,NA,TRBJ1-5,few,TGTGCCAGCAGTTTACACAGTAGCAATCAGCCCCAGCATTTT,CASSLHSSNQPQHF
TRBV25-1,NA,TRBJ1-4,NA,TGTGCCAGCAGCAACCAGGGGCATAATGAAAAACTGTTTTTT,CASSNQGHNEKLFF
TRBV6-2/TRBV6-3,TRBD1,TRBJ2-7,NA,TGTGCCAGCAGTTTAAGGACAGGGTCAGGCAACGAGCAGTACTTC,CASSLRTGSGNEQYF
TRBV12-3/TRBV12-4,TRBD1,TRBJ1-4,NA,TGTGCCAGTTCGGACAGGGCAGAAAAACTGTTTTTT,CASSDRAEKLFF
TRBV12-3/TRBV12-4,NA,TRBJ1-2,NA,TGCGCCAGCAGTTTCATAAGCTTCTATGGCTACACCTTC,CASSFISFYGYTF